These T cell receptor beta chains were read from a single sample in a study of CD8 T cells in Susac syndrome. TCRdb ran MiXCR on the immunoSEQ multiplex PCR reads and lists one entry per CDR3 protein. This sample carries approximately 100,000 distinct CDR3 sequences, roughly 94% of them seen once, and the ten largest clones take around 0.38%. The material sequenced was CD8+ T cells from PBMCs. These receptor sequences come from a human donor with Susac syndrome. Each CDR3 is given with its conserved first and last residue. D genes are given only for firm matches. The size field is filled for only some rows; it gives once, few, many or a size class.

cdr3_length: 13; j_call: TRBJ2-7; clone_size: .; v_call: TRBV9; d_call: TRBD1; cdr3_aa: CASNEGQGDEQYF; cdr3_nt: TGTGCCAGCAACGAGGGACAGGGGGACGAGCAGTACTTC
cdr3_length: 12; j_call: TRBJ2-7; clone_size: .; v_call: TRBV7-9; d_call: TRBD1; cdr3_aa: CASMQETGGMYF; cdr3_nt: TGTGCCAGCATGCAGGAGACAGGGGGCATGTACTTC
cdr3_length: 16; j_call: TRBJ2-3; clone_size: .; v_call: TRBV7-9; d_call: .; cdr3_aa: CASSSTMTWATDTQYF; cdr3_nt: TGTGCCAGCAGCTCGACCATGACTTGGGCAACAGATACGCAGTATTTT
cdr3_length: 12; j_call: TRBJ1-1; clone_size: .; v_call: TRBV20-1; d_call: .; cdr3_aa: CSGGPTQFEAFF; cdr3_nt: TGCAGTGGCGGTCCCACGCAATTTGAAGCTTTCTTT
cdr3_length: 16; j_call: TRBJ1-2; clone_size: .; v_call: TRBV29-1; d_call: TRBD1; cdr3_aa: CSVARTGGDGLGGYTF; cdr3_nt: TGCAGCGTTGCCAGGACAGGGGGTGACGGGCTAGGGGGCTACACCTTC
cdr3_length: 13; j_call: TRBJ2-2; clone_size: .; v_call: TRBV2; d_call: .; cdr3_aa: CAARRGTDGELFF; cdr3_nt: TGTGCCGCCCGCCGGGGGACGGACGGGGAGCTGTTTTTT
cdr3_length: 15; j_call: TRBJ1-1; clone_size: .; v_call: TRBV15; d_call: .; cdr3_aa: CATSRERGGDTEAFF; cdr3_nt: TGTGCCACCAGCAGAGAGCGGGGGGGGGACACTGAAGCTTTCTTT
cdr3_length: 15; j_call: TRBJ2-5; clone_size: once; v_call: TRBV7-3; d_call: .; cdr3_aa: CASSLTTGPQETQYF; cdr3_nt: TGTGCCAGCAGCTTGACTACAGGGCCCCAAGAGACCCAGTACTTC
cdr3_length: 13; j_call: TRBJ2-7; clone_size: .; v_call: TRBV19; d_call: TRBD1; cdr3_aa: CASRGTGPNEQYF; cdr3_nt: TGTGCCAGTAGGGGGACAGGGCCCAACGAGCAGTACTTC
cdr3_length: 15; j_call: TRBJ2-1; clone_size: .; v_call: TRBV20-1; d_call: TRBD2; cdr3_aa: CSATVSGGSYNEQFF; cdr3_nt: TGCAGTGCTACCGTTAGCGGGGGGTCCTACAATGAGCAGTTCTTC
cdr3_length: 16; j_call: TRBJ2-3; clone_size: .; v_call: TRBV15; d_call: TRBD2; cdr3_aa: CATSRDGAGGTDTQYF; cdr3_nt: TGTGCCACCAGCAGAGATGGAGCGGGGGGCACAGATACGCAGTATTTT
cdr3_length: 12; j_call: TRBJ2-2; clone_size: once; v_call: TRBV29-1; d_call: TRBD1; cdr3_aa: CSVYRGPGELFF; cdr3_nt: TGCAGCGTTTACAGGGGGCCCGGGGAGCTGTTTTTT
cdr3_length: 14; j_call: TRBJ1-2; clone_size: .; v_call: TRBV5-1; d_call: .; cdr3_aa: CASSPRNPRNGYTF; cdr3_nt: TGCGCCAGCAGCCCGCGGAACCCACGGAATGGCTACACCTTC